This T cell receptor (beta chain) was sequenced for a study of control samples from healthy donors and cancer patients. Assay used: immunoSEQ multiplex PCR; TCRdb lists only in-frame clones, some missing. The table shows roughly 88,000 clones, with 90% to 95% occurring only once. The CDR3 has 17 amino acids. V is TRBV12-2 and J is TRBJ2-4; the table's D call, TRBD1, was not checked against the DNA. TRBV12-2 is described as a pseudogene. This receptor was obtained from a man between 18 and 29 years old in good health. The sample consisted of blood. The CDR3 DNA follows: TGTGCAAGTCGCTTAGAAAACAGGATACTAGCCAAAAACATTCAGTACTTC. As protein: CASRLENRILAKNIQYF.